This section outlines one T cell receptor beta chain sequence together with its context. The record originates from a study of OX40 agonist ivuxolimab in advanced cancers. Overall study context: Under the entry rules, prior anti-PD-1, anti-PD-L1 or anti-CTLA-4 therapy was allowed, and 35% to 40% had some.

The V and J ends lost 5 bases and 9 bases respectively, with 20 bases between them. The CDR3 consists of 15 residues. The germline V gene has CDR1 SGHVS and CDR2 FQNEAQ. Sampled blood was obtained at baseline, cycle 4 day 1, and cycle 7 day 1. Repertoires were generated with immunoSEQ multiplex PCR, while TCRdb's copy carries only in-frame clones and drops some. The table includes tens of thousands of clones, around 90% detected once. The sequencing used CD4+ or CD8+ T cells sorted from blood, collected in a trial of the OX40 agonist ivuxolimab. This chain links TRBV7-8 with TRBJ2-4, with D maybe TRBD1 (6 bases). The TCR was taken from an adult with an advanced solid tumor such as melanoma, head and neck, liver or kidney cancer. The CDR3 nucleotides are TGTGCCAGCAGCCCCCAGCTTGTTGCCAGGGGCATTCAGTACTTC. As protein: CASSPQLVARGIQYF. Supplemented by reference TRBV7-8 and TRBJ2-4, the full variable domain reads GAGVSQSPRYKVAKRGQDVALRCDPISGHVSLFWYQQALGQGPEFLTYFQNEAQLDKSGLPSDRFFAERPEGSVSTLKIQRTQQEDSAVYLCASSPQLVARGIQYFGAGTRLSVL.